Following are 6 T cell receptor beta chains from one sample sequenced in a study of shared clonotypes between healthy human individuals (dated by TCRdb to 2018 to 2021). The method was the immunoSEQ multiplex PCR assay. TCRdb's version of the immuneACCESS table is confined to in-frame rearrangements and falls short of the full clone set. An unresolved V gene accounts for under half of the shortfall where checked; the remainder is of unknown origin. The sample yields some 1.1 million clones; roughly 80% were counted once. The ten largest make up about 0.94% of the sample. The sequencing sample was made of memory CD4+ T cells from PBMCs. The sample's cell subset or site label is to be understood as: CD45RA-negative fraction. All receptors derive from a man aged 18-30 years in good health. Some clones in this sample may be carry-over from other donors' samples.

The gene calls are TRBV25-1 and TRBJ1-1, with D uncertain. The germline V and J ends were trimmed by 4 bases and 10 bases, with 13 bases remaining between them. This CDR3 spans 12 amino acids. Germline lookup yields CDR1 MGHDK and CDR2 SYGVNS. CDR3 sequence: CASSAGTQRAFF. CDR3 nucleotide sequence: TGTGCCAGCAGTGCCGGTACCCAGCGAGCTTTCTTT. Looking up the rest from reference TRBV25-1 and TRBJ1-1 gives the full variable domain: EADIYQTPRYLVIGTGKKITLECSQTMGHDKMYWYQQDPGMELHLIHYSYGVNSTEKGDLSSESTVSRIRTEHFPLTLESARPSHTSQYLCASSAGTQRAFFGQGTRLTVV.

This chain connects TRBV18 to TRBJ1-4; the D gene is possibly TRBD1 (5 bases). CDR1 is KGHSH and CDR2 is LQKENI in the germline V gene. The CDR3 spans 15 residues. V gave up 2 bases and J gave up 2 bases, with 9 bases separating them. CDR3: CASSPSAGTNEKLFF. DNA for the CDR3: TGTGCCAGCTCACCATCCGCAGGGACTAATGAAAAACTGTTTTTT.

The rearrangement uses TRBV7-2 and TRBJ1-4; 9 bases match TRBD1. CDR1 is SGHTA and CDR2 is FQGNSA in the germline V gene. The CDR3 spans 16 residues. V trimming: 3 bases; J trimming: 4 bases; junction bases outside the gene matches: 6. CDR3 in amino acids: CASSFRQGGINEKLFF. CDR3 bases: TGTGCCAGCAGCTTTAGACAGGGGGGGATTAATGAAAAACTGTTTTTT.

About this clone itself: A much larger clone differs by one base, so this may be a read error. This sample includes further DNA sequences coding for the same CDR3. The genes are TRBV28 and TRBJ2-3, with TRBD2 matching over 14 bases. Germline V gene data show CDR1 as MDHEN and CDR2 as SYDVKM. The length of the CDR3 is 15 residues. With V trimmed by 5 bases and J by 4 bases, 2 bases remained unmatched. CDR3 loop: CASSGTSGSPDTQYF. The CDR3 coding sequence is TGTGCCAGCAGTGGGACTAGCGGGAGCCCAGATACGCAGTATTTT.

On this clone: Other nucleotide sequences from this sample produce the same CDR3. V usage is TRBV27 and J usage is TRBJ1-2; TRBD1 is a possible D gene (5 bases). CDR3 length equals 14 residues. From germline, CDR1 is MNHEY and CDR2 SMNVEV (reference sequence). V lost 2 bases, J lost 5 bases, and 12 bases lay in between. The CDR3 loop reads CASSLKGGGYGYTF. The DNA for the CDR3 is TGTGCCAGCAGTTTAAAGGGTGGGGGATATGGCTACACCTTC.

The V call is TRBV28, the J call TRBJ2-1; the D gene is possibly TRBD2 (7 bases). Germline-derived CDR1 and CDR2 are MDHEN and SYDVKM. CDR3 size: 15 residues. Trimming left V 6 bases short and J 9 bases short, with 21 bases between. The CDR3 spells CASSMGGALAGEQFF. Written as DNA, the CDR3 is TGTGCCAGCAGCATGGGGGGGGCCCTGGCGGGTGAGCAGTTCTTC.